This entry is about one T cell receptor (beta chain). The antigen is undetermined. Original methodology: ImmunoSEQ output lacked quality scores and full-length reads, limiting matched filtering. TCRdb's copy holds only in-frame clones and misses some; the assay was immunoSEQ multiplex PCR. For V, J and clone size, that table is used; D and trimming come from the DNA. The sample consists of 2 million to 2.5 million clones, roughly 94% of them appearing once. The sample belongs to a study of shared clonotypes between healthy human individuals. Whole-study findings and limits: Naive subsets typically showed greater estimated richness than memory subsets. Some naive CD4 clonotypes, roughly 5%, turned up in common across a few donors.

Terminally differentiated effector memory CD45RA+ cells were excluded by CCR7 positive selection of CD45RO-negative cells. Per germline, CDR1 MGHRA and CDR2 YSYEKL. Trimming pared 2 bases from V and 1 base from J, leaving 11 bases between. The CDR3 consists of 15 residues. The sequencing input was naive CD8+ T cells sorted from blood. The TCR sequence derives from a man between 18 and 35 years old in good health. This rearrangement joins TRBV4-1 to TRBJ1-1; weak D call: TRBD1 (5 bases). CDR3 nucleotide sequence: TGCGCCAGCAGCCAAACCAGGGCCCCGAACACTGAAGCTTTCTTT. The encoded protein is CASSQTRAPNTEAFF.